This entry lists 22 T cell receptor beta chains sequenced from one sample in a study of blood T cell repertoires in COVID-19. The method was immunoSEQ multiplex PCR; TCRdb's version includes in-frame clones alone and lacks a portion of them. The sample lists roughly 330,000 clones; more than 75% were seen once. The sequenced sample was PBMCs or T cells enriched from blood (not recorded which). The source is a woman aged 30 to 39 who had recovered from COVID-19.

The J gene is TRBJ1-5, the V gene TRBV28; TRBD1 is a possible D gene (5 bases). Germline V CDR1 and CDR2: MDHEN, SYDVKM. This CDR3 is built from 13 residues. Trimming stripped 6 bases from V and 4 bases from J, with 10 bases between. DNA for the CDR3: TGTGCCAGCAGAAAGCAGGGAAATCAGCCCCAGCATTTT. It yields the protein CASRKQGNQPQHF.

The chain combines TRBV24-1 with TRBJ2-1, with D perhaps TRBD2 (5 bases). V was cut by 9 bases and J by 0 bases, with 11 bases left in between. Per the germline V gene, CDR1 is KGHDR and CDR2 is SFDVKD. This CDR3 is built from 14 residues. The CDR3 nucleotides read TGTGCCACCGCTGAGGGCAGCTCCTACAATGAGCAGTTCTTC. This codes for CATAEGSSYNEQFF.

The chain links TRBV25-1 to TRBJ2-1; 8 bases are shared with TRBD1. CDR1 is MGHDK and CDR2 is SYGVNS in the germline V gene. The CDR3 totals 15 residues. After removal of 1 base from V and 5 bases from J, the junction contained 4 bases not matched to a gene. The CDR3 DNA reads TGTGCCAGCAGTGAATTGGACAGGGTTGACAATGAGCAGTTCTTC. This codes for CASSELDRVDNEQFF. Variable domain in full (rest from reference TRBV25-1 and TRBJ2-1): EADIYQTPRYLVIGTGKKITLECSQTMGHDKMYWYQQDPGMELHLIHYSYGVNSTEKGDLSSESTVSRIRTEHFPLTLESARPSHTSQYLCASSELDRVDNEQFFGPGTRLTVL.

This clone showed up just a few times. J is TRBJ2-1 and V is TRBV6-5, with TRBD1 as a possible D gene (6 bases). CDR1 MNHEY and CDR2 SVGAGI come from the germline V gene. This CDR3 spans 15 amino acids. V dropped 5 bases and J dropped 4 bases, with 15 bases sitting between them. The CDR3 nucleotides are TGTGCCAGCAGTCCCACAGGGATAGTATACAATGAGCAGTTCTTC. Translated, it gives CASSPTGIVYNEQFF.

This chain links TRBV3-1 (or the pseudogene TRBV3-2) with TRBJ1-6; 7 bases agree with TRBD1. V lost 1 base, J lost 4 bases, and 10 bases stayed unmatched. The CDR3 loop spans 18 amino acids. Germline V gene lookup returns CDR1 LGHDT and CDR2 YNNKEL (reference sequence). CDR3 in amino acids: CASSQASLQGRYNSPLHF. The CDR3 bases are TGTGCCAGCAGCCAAGCCAGTCTACAGGGGAGGTATAATTCACCCCTCCACTTT.

The V call is TRBV9, the J call TRBJ2-1; D call uncertain. The V gene's germline CDR1 is SGDLS and CDR2 YYNGEE. V shed 3 bases and J shed 8 bases, with 12 bases lying between them. There are 13 residues in the CDR3. The CDR3 DNA follows: TGTGCCAGCAGCGGAGAGATATTAGATGAGCAGTTCTTC. Its translation is CASSGEILDEQFF.

This clone occurred a few times. The CDR3: CASSNRQGANTEAFF. Here the CDR3 DNA reads TGTGCCAGCAGTAATCGACAGGGGGCGAACACTGAAGCTTTCTTT. The chain is built from TRBV6-5 and TRBJ1-1; 10 bases match TRBD1. There are 15 residues in the CDR3. The germline V gene encodes CDR1 MNHEY and CDR2 SVGAGI. V dropped 5 bases and J dropped 1; count of bases not matched to a gene: 4.

The rearrangement uses TRBV3-1 (or the pseudogene TRBV3-2) and TRBJ1-3; TRBD1 might be the D (6 bases). Germline V CDR1 and CDR2: LGHDT, YNNKEL (reference sequence). Trimming pared 4 bases from V and 2 bases from J, leaving 12 bases between. CDR3 length equals 15 residues. CDR3 sequence: CASSRAEGAGNTIYF. CDR3 DNA: TGTGCCAGCAGCCGGGCCGAGGGGGCTGGAAACACCATATATTTT.

A remark on this clone: A clone one base away is much larger, so this may be a read error. Other DNA variants within this sample encode the same CDR3. The chain recombines TRBV4-1 with TRBJ1-4; D remains ambiguous. The CDR3 extends over 12 amino acids. Trimming stripped 3 bases from V and 6 bases from J, with 5 bases between. CDR1 is MGHRA and CDR2 is YSYEKL in the germline V gene. For the CDR3, the DNA is TGCGCCAGCAGCCATCCCTATGAAAAACTGTTTTTT. It codes for CASSHPYEKLFF.

The V and J genes are TRBV6-5 and TRBJ2-7, with 7 bases aligning to TRBD1. Germline CDR1 is MNHEY and CDR2 is SVGAGI. Unmatched junction bases numbered 13, after V lost 5 bases and J lost 6 bases. The CDR3 sequence is 15 residues long. The CDR3 region is CASSRSRTGQSEQYF. In DNA, the CDR3 is TGTGCCAGCAGTCGGTCCCGGACAGGACAGAGCGAGCAGTACTTC.

The chain employs TRBV5-1 and TRBJ2-1, with D possibly TRBD2 on 6 matching bases. The germline V and J ends were trimmed by 4 bases and 6 bases, with 17 bases remaining between them. The CDR3 is made up of 15 amino acids. CDR1 is SGHRS and CDR2 is YFSETQ in the germline V gene. As DNA, the CDR3 is TGCGCCAGCAGCCATGGGACTGCCCCTGGCAATGAGCAGTTCTTC. This gives the protein CASSHGTAPGNEQFF.

V and J are TRBV3-1 (or the pseudogene TRBV3-2) and TRBJ1-4, with 8 bases matching TRBD1. With 3 bases clipped from V and 8 bases from J, the junction kept 8 bases outside the gene matches. Germline CDR1 is LGHDT and CDR2 is YNNKEL (reference sequence). The CDR3 is 15 amino acids. Here the CDR3 DNA reads TGTGCCAGCAGCCACTCGGACAGGGTTGACGAAAAACTGTTTTTT. Translation: CASSHSDRVDEKLFF.

V is TRBV6-5 and J is TRBJ1-4; weak D call: TRBD1 (6 bases). The V gene's germline CDR1 is MNHEY and CDR2 SVGAGI. There are 15 residues in the CDR3. The germline V and J ends were trimmed by 5 bases and 7 bases, with 17 bases remaining between them. The DNA of the CDR3 is TGTGCCAGCAGTAGGAAAACAGGGAGAACTGAAAAACTGTTTTTT. Protein product: CASSRKTGRTEKLFF.

This chain joins TRBV28 and TRBJ1-4; D is undetermined. Trimming pared 0 bases from V and 14 bases from J, leaving 10 bases between. The CDR3 extends over 12 amino acids. Per germline, CDR1 MDHEN and CDR2 SYDVKM. CDR3 in amino acids: CASSLWRGTLFF. The CDR3 nucleotides read TGTGCCAGCAGTTTATGGCGGGGTACCCTGTTTTTT.

This chain links TRBV10-3 with TRBJ1-3; D is possibly TRBD1 (5 bases). The CDR3 covers 13 residues. Trimming took 7 bases from V and 4 from J, leaving 11 bases between them. CDR1 ENHRY and CDR2 SYGVKD come from the germline V gene. CDR3 loop: CAIKQGSGNTIYF. DNA for the CDR3: TGTGCCATCAAGCAGGGCTCGGGAAACACCATATATTTT.

The chain combines TRBV10-3 with TRBJ2-5, with TRBD2 matching 11 bases. The CDR3 runs 13 residues. CDR1 and CDR2 (germline): ENHRY, SYGVKD. Germline trimming cut 8 bases from V and 4 bases from J; bases unmatched to any gene: 3. As DNA, the CDR3 is TGTGCCATCGCTAGCGGGGGGCCAGAGACCCAGTACTTC. Residues: CAIASGGPETQYF.

This chain joins TRBV21-1 and TRBJ2-7; TRBD2 reflects the table's D call only, with no check against the DNA. TRBV21-1 is labeled a pseudogene. The CDR3 runs to 14 residues. The CDR3 nucleotides are TGTGCCAGCGCAAACCACGGTGAGGTCCACGAGCAGTACTTC. This sequence encodes CASANHGEVHEQYF.

This chain connects TRBV7-9 to TRBJ1-3; the match to TRBD1 covers 9 bases. The CDR3 covers 14 residues. Germline V lookup: CDR1 SEHNR, CDR2 FQNEAQ (reference sequence). V shed 8 bases, J shed 4 bases, and the junction held 6 bases outside the gene matches. CDR3 bases: TGTGCCAGCTCTCGGACAGGGGAAGGAAACACCATATATTTT. Encoded protein: CASSRTGEGNTIYF.

The chain uses TRBV7-3 and TRBJ2-5; 7 bases are shared with TRBD1. Germline V gives CDR1 SGHTA, CDR2 FQGTGA. V was clipped by 6 bases and J by 1 base; unmatched bases: 5. The CDR3 has 14 residues. The CDR3 region is CASSRDSLQETQYF. The CDR3 bases are TGTGCCAGCAGTCGGGACAGTCTCCAAGAGACCCAGTACTTC.

The V gene is TRBV30, the J gene TRBJ1-1, with D unclear. The CDR3 sequence is 12 residues long. With 7 bases removed from V and 1 base from J, the gap between germline ends came to 10 bases. The germline V gene has CDR1 GTSNPN and CDR2 SVGIG (reference sequence). CDR3: CALKRGNTEAFF. The CDR3 nucleotides read TGTGCCTTAAAACGGGGGAACACTGAAGCTTTCTTT.

The chain recombines TRBV24-1 with TRBJ2-2; 7 positions match TRBD2. CDR1 and CDR2 (germline): KGHDR, SFDVKD. The CDR3 spans 15 residues. J gave up 6 bases and V 0 bases, and 3 bases lay outside the gene matches. The CDR3 reads CATSDLPGRPGELFF. The CDR3 bases are TGTGCCACCAGTGATTTGCCCGGGAGGCCCGGGGAGCTGTTTTTT.

The chain recombines TRBV25-1 with TRBJ1-3; 7 bases fit TRBD1. The CDR3 length is 13 residues. CDR1 MGHDK and CDR2 SYGVNS come from the germline V gene. After removal of 8 bases from V and 0 bases from J, the junction contained 1 base not matched to a gene. The CDR3 is CASGDSSGNTIYF. The CDR3 DNA reads TGTGCCAGCGGGGACAGCTCTGGAAACACCATATATTTT.